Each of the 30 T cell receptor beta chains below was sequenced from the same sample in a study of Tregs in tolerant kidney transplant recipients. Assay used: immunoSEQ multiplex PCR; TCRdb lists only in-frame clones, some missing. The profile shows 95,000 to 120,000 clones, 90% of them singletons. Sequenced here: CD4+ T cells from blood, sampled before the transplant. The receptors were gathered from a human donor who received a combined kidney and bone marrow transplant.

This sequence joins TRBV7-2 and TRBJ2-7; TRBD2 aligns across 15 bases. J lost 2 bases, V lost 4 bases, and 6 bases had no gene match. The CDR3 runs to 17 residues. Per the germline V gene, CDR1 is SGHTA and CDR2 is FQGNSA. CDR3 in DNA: TGTGCCAGCAGCTCCCGGACTAGCGGGAGGGCGCCCTACGAGCAGTACTTC. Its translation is CASSSRTSGRAPYEQYF.

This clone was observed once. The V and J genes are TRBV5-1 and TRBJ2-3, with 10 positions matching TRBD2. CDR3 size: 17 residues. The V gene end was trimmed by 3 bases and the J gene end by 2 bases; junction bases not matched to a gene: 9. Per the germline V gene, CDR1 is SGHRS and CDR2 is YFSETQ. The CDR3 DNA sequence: TGCGCCAGCAGCTGGGCCCTAGCGGGGGCGCTCACAGATACGCAGTATTTT. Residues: CASSWALAGALTDTQYF.

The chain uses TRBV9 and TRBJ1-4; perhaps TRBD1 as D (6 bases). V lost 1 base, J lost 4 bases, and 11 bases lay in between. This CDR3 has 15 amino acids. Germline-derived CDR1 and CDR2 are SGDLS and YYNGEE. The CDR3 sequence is CASSVLAGDNEKLFF. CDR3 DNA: TGTGCCAGCAGCGTATTGGCAGGGGATAATGAAAAACTGTTTTTT.

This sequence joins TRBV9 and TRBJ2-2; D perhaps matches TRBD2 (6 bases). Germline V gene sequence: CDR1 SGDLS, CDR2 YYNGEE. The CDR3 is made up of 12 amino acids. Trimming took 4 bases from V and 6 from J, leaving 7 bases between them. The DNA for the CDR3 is TGTGCCAGCAGCCGCGGGGCCGGGGAGCTGTTTTTT. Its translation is CASSRGAGELFF.

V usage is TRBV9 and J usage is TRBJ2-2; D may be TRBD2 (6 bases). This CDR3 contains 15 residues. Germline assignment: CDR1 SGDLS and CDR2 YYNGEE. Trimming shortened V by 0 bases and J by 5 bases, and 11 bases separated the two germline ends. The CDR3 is CASSVDQGGTGELFF. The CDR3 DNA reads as TGTGCCAGCAGCGTAGACCAGGGAGGAACCGGGGAGCTGTTTTTT.

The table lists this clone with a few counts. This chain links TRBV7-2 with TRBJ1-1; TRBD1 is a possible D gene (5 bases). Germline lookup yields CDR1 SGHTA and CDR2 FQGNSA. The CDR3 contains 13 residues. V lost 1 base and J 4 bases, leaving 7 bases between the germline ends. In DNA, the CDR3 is TGTGCCAGCAGCTTAGGACAGCCCACTGAAGCTTTCTTT. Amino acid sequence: CASSLGQPTEAFF.

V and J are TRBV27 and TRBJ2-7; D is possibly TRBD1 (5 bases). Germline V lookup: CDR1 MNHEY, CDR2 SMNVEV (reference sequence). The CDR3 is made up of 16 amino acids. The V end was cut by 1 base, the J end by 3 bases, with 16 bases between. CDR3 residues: CASSLLGQGPFYEQYF. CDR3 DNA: TGTGCCAGCAGTTTATTAGGGCAGGGCCCTTTCTACGAGCAGTACTTC.

The CDR3 loop is CASSIDRASYEQYF. CDR3 nucleotide sequence: TGCGCCAGCAGCATCGACAGGGCCTCCTACGAGCAGTACTTC. V usage is TRBV5-1 and J usage is TRBJ2-7; TRBD1 agrees at 7 bases. With 4 bases clipped from V and 0 bases from J, the junction kept 4 bases outside the gene matches. This CDR3 region has 14 residues. CDR1 and CDR2 from the germline V gene are SGHRS and YFSETQ.

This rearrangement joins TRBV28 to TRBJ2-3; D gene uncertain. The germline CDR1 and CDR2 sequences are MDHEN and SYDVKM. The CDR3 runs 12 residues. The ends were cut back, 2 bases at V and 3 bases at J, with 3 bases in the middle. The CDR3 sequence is CASSLQTDTQYF. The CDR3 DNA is TGTGCCAGCAGTTTACAAACAGATACGCAGTATTTT. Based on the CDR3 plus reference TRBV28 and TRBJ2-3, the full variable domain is DVKVTQSSRYLVKRTGEKVFLECVQDMDHENMFWYRQDPGLGLRLIYFSYDVKMKEKGDIPEGYSVSREKKERFSLILESASTNQTSMYLCASSLQTDTQYFGPGTRLTVL.

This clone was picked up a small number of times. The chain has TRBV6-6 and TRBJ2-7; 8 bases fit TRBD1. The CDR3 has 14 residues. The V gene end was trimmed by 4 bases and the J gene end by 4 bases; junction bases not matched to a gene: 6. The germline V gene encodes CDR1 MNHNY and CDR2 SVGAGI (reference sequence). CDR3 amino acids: CASSSPDRAYEQYF. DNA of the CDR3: TGTGCCAGCAGTTCCCCGGACAGGGCTTACGAGCAGTACTTC.

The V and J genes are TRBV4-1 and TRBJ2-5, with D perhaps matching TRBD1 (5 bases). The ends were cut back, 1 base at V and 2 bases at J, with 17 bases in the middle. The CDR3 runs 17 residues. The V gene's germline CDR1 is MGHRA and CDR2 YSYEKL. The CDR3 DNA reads TGCGCCAGCAGCCAAGGAGGATTCAGGGCGGCACAAGAGACCCAGTACTTC. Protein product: CASSQGGFRAAQETQYF.

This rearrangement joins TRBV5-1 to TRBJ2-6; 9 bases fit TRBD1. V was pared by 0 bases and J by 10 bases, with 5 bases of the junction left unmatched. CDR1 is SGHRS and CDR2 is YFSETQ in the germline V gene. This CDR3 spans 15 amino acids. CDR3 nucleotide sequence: TGCGCCAGCAGCTTGGAAGGGACAGGGCAGAACGTCCTGACTTTC. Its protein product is CASSLEGTGQNVLTF.

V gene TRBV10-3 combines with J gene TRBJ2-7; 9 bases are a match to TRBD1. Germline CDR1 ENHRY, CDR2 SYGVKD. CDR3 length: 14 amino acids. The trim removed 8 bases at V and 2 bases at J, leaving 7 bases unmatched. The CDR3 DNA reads TGTGCCATCGGGCCGGACAGGGGAGCCTACGAGCAGTACTTC. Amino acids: CAIGPDRGAYEQYF.

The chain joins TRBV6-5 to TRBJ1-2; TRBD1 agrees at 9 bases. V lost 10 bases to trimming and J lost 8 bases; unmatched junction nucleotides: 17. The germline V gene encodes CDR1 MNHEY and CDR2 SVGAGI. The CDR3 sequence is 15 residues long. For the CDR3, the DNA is TGTGCCACCGTTTCACGGGGACAGGGCGTTGTGGGCTACACCTTC. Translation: CATVSRGQGVVGYTF.

CDR3 bases: TGTGCCAGCAGCTTGCGGACGACTAGTGGTCATGAGCAGTTCTTC. The encoded protein is CASSLRTTSGHEQFF. The gene calls are TRBV5-6 and TRBJ2-1, with a tentative D call TRBD2 (6 bases). The V and J ends lost 1 base and 8 bases respectively, with 16 bases between them. The CDR3 loop spans 15 amino acids. Germline CDR1 SGHDT, CDR2 YYEEEE.

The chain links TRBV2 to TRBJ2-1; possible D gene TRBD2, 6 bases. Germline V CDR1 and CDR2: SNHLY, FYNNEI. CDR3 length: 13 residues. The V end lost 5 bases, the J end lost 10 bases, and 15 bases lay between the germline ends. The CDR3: CASSYGLEGEQFF. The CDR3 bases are TGTGCCAGCAGTTATGGTCTGGAGGGCGAGCAGTTCTTC.

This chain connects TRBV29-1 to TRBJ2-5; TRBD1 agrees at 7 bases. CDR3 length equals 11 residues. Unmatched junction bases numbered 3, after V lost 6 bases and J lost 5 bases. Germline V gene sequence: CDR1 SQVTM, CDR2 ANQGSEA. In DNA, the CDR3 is TGCAGCGTCGACAGGGCCGAGACCCAGTACTTC. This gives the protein CSVDRAETQYF.

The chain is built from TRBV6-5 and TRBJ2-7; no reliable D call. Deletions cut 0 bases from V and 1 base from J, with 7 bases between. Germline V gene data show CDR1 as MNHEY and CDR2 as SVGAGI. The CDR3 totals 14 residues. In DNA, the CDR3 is TGTGCCAGCAGTTACTCGGGCGTTTCCTACGAGCAGTACTTC. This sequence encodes CASSYSGVSYEQYF.

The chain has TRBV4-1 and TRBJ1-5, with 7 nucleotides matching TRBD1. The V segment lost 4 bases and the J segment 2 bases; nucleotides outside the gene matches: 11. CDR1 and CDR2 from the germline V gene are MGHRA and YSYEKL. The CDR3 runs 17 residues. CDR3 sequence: CASSPQGGGMGNQPQHF. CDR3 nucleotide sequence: TGCGCCAGCAGCCCCCAGGGGGGCGGCATGGGCAATCAGCCCCAGCATTTT.

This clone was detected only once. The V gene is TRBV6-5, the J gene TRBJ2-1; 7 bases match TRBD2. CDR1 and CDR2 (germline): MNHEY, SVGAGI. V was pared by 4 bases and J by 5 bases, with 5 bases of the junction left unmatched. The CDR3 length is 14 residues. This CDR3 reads CASSWTRQNNEQFF. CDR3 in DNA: TGTGCCAGCAGTTGGACTAGACAGAACAATGAGCAGTTCTTC.

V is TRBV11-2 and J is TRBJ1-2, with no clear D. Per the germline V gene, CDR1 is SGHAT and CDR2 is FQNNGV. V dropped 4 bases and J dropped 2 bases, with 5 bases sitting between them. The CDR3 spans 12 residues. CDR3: CASSSSNYGYTF. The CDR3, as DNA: TGTGCCAGCAGCTCATCCAACTATGGCTACACCTTC.

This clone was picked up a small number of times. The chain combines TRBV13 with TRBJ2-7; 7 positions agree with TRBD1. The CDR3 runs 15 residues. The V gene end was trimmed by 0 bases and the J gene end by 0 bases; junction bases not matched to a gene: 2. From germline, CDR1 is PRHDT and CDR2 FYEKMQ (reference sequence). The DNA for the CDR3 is TGTGCCAGCAGCTTAGGGGGACAGACCTCCTACGAGCAGTACTTC. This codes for CASSLGGQTSYEQYF.

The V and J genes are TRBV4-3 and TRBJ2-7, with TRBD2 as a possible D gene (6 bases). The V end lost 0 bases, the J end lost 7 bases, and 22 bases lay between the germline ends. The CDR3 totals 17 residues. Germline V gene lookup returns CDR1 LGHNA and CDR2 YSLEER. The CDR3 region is CASSQERAGATAGEQYF. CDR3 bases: TGCGCCAGCAGCCAAGAAAGGGCCGGCGCAACCGCGGGGGAGCAGTACTTC.

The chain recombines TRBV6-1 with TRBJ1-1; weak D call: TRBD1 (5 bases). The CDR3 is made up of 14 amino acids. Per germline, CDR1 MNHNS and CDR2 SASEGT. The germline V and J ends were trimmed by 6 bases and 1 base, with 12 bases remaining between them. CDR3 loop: CASRKGPANTEAFF. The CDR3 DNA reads TGTGCCAGCAGGAAGGGGCCAGCGAACACTGAAGCTTTCTTT.

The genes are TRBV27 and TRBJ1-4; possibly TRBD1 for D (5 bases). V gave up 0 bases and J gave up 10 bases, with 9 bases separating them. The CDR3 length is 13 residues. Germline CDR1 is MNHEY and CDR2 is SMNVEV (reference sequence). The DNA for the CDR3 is TGTGCCAGCAGTTTATCGAGTCAGGGAAAACTGTTTTTT. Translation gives CASSLSSQGKLFF. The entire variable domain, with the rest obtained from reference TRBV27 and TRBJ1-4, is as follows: EAQVTQNPRYLITVTGKKLTVTCSQNMNHEYMSWYRQDPGLGLRQIYYSMNVEVTDKGDVPEGYKVSRKEKRNFPLILESPSPNQTSLYFCASSLSSQGKLFFGSGTQLSVL.

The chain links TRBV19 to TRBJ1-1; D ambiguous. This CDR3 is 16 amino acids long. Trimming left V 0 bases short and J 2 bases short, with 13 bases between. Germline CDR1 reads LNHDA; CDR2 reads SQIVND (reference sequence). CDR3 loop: CASSIDRRTANTEAFF. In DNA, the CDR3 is TGTGCCAGTAGTATAGATCGGAGGACGGCTAACACTGAAGCTTTCTTT. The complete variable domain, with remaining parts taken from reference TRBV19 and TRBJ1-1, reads DGGITQSPKYLFRKEGQNVTLSCEQNLNHDAMYWYRQDPGQGLRLIYYSQIVNDFQKGDIAEGYSVSREKKESFPLTVTSAQKNPTAFYLCASSIDRRTANTEAFFGQGTRLTVV.

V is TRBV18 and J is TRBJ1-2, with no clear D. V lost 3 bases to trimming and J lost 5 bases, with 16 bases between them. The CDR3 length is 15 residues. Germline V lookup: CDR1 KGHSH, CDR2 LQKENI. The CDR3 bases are TGTGCCAGCTCACCTGGACTTTCCGCGGATTATGGCTACACCTTC. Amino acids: CASSPGLSADYGYTF.

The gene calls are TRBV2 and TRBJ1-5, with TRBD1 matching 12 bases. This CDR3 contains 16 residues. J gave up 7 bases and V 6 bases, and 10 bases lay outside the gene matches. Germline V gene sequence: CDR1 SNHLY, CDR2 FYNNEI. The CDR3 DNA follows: TGTGCCAGCAGGGGATCCGGGACAGGGGGCACCCAGCCCCAGCATTTT. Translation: CASRGSGTGGTQPQHF.

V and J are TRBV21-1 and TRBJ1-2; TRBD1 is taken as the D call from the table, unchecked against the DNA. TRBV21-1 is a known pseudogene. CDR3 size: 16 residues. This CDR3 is CARSTRGDRDHYGYTF. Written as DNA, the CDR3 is TGTGCCAGATCGACCCGCGGGGACAGGGATCACTATGGCTACACCTTC.

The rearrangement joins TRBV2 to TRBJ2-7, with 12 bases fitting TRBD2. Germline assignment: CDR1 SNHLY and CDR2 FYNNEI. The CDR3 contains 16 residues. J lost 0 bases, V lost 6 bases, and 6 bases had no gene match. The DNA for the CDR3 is TGTGCCAGCAGGCTATCTAGCGGGGGGGCCTCCTACGAGCAGTACTTC. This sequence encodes CASRLSSGGASYEQYF.